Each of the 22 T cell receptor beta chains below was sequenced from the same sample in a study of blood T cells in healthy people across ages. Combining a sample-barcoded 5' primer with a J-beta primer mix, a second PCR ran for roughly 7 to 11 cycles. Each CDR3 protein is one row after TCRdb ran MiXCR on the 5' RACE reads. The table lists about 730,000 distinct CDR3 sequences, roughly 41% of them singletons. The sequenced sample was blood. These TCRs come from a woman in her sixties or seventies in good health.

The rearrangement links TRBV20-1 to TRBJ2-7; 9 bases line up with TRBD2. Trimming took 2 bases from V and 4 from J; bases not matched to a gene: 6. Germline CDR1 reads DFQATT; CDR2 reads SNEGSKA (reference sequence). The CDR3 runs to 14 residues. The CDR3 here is CSARLAGHLYEQYF. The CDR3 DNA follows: TGCAGTGCTAGACTAGCGGGACATTTGTACGAGCAGTACTTC.

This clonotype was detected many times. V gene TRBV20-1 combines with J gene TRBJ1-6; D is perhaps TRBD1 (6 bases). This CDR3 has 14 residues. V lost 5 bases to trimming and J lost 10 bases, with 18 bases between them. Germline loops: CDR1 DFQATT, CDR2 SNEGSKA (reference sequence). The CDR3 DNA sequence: TGCAGTGCTCACCTGGGGGGGGCCAGCTCACCCCTCCACTTT. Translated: CSAHLGGASSPLHF.

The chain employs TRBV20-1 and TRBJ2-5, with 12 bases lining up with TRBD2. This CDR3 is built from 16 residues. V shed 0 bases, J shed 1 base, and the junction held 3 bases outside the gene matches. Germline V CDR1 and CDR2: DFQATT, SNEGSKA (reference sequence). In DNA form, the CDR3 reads TGCAGTGCTAGAGACGGACTAGCGGGGACCCAAGAGACCCAGTACTTC. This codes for CSARDGLAGTQETQYF.

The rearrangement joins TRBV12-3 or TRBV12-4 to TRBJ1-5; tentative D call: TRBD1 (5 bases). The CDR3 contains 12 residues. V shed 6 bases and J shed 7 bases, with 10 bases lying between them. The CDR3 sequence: CASRMDIQPQHF. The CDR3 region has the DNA TGTGCCAGCAGAATGGACATCCAGCCCCAGCATTTT.

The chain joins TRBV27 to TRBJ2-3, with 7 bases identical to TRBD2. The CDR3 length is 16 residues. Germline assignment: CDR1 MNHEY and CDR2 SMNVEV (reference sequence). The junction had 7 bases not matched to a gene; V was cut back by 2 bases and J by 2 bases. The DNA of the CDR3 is TGTGCCAGCAGTTTAACCAGCGGGGTGATCACAGATACGCAGTATTTT. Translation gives CASSLTSGVITDTQYF.

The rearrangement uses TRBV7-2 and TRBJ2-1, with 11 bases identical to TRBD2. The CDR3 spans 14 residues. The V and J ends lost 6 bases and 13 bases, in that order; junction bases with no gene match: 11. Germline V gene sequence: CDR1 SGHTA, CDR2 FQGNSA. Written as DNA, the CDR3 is TGTGCCAGCAGACTAGCGGGAGTTAGAGAGACCCAGTTCTTC. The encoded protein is CASRLAGVRETQFF.

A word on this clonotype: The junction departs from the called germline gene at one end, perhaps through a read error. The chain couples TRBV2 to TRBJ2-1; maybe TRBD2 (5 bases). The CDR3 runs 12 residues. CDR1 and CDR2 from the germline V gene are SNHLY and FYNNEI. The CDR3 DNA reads TGTGCCGGCAGTGAAGTAGAGGGAGAGCAGTTCTTC. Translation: CAGSEVEGEQFF.

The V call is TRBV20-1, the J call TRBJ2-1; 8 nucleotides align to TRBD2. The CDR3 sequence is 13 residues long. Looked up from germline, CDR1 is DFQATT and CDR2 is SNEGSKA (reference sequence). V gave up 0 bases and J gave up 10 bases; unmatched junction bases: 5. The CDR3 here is CSARDLKREEQFF. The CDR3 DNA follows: TGCAGTGCTAGAGATCTGAAGCGGGAGGAGCAGTTCTTC.

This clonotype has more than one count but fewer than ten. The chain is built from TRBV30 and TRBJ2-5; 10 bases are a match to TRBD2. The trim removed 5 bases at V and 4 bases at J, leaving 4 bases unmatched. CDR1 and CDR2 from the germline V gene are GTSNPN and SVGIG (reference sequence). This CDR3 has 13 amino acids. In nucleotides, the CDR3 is TGTGCCTGGTCTAGCGGGGGTTCAGAGACCCAGTACTTC. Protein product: CAWSSGGSETQYF.

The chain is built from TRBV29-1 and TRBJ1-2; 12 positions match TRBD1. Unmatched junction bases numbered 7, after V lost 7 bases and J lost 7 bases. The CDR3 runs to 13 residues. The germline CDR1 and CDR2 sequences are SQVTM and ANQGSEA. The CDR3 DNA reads TGCAGCGGGGGGGACAGGGGGCGCGGTGGCTACACCTTC. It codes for CSGGDRGRGGYTF.

Here the CDR3 DNA reads TGTGCCAGCAGTTTACAGGGGCTGGCTGGAAACACCATATATTTT. Translation: CASSLQGLAGNTIYF. The rearrangement uses TRBV12-3 or TRBV12-4 and TRBJ1-3, with D possibly being TRBD1 (6 bases). This CDR3 is 15 amino acids long. V was trimmed by 2 bases and J by 2 bases, leaving 10 bases between them.

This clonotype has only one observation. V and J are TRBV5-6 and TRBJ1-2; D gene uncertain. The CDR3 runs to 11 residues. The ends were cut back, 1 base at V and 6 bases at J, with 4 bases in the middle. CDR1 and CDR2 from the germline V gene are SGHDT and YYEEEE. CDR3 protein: CASSLWDGYTF. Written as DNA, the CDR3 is TGTGCCAGCAGCTTGTGGGATGGCTACACCTTC.

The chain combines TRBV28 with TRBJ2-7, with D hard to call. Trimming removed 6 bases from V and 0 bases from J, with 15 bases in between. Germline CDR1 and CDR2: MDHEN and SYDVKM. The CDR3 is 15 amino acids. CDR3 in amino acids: CASRPGPGSSYEQYF. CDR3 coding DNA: TGTGCCAGCAGACCTGGGCCAGGTAGCTCCTACGAGCAGTACTTC.

The CDR3 spells CSAKGSPYEQYF. For the CDR3, the DNA is TGCAGTGCCAAAGGGAGTCCCTACGAGCAGTACTTC. V usage is TRBV20-1 and J usage is TRBJ2-5; tentative D call: TRBD2 (5 bases). The better agreement between TRBJ2-7 and the DNA end casts doubt on the J call. The length of the CDR3 is 12 residues. Germline CDR1 reads DFQATT; CDR2 reads SNEGSKA (reference sequence).

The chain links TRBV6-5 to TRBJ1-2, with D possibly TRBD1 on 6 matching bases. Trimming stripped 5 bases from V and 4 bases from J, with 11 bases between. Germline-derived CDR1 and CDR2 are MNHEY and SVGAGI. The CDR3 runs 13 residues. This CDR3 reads CASSAGGAYGYTF. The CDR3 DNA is TGTGCCAGCAGTGCTGGGGGGGCCTATGGCTACACCTTC.

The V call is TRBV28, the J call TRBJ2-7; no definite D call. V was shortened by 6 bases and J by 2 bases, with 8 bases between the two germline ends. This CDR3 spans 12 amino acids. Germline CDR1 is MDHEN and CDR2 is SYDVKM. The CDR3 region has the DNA TGTGCCAGCAGCCCTTTTACCTACGAGCAGTACTTC. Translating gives CASSPFTYEQYF.

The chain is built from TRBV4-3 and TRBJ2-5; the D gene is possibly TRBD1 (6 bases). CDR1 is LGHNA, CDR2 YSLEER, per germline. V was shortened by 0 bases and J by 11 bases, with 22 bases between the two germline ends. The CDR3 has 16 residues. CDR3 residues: CASSQDYGTPNNEQYF. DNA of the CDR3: TGCGCCAGCAGCCAAGATTACGGGACACCCAACAATGAGCAGTACTTC.

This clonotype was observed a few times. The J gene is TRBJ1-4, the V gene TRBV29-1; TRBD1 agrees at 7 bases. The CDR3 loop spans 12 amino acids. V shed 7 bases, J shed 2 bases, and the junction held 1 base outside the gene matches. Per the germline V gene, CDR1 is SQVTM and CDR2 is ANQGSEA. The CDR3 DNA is TGCAGCGCAGGGGGGACTAATGAAAAACTGTTTTTT. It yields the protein CSAGGTNEKLFF.

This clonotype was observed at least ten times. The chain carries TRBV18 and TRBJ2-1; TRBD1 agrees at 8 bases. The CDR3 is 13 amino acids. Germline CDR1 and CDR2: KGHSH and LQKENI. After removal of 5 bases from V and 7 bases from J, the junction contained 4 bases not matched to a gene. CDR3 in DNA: TGTGCCAGCTCATTTAACAGGGGGAATGAGCAGTTCTTC. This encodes CASSFNRGNEQFF.

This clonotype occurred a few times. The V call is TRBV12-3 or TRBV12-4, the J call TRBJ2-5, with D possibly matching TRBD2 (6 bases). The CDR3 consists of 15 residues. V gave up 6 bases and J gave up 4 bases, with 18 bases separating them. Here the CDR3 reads CASSLRRGPGETQYF. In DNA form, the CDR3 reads TGTGCCAGCAGCCTTCGGCGGGGCCCGGGAGAGACCCAGTACTTC.

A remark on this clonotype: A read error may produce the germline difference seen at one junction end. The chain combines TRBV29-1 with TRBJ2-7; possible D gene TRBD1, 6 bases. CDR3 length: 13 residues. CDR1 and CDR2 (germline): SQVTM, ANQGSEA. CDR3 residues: CGVETGRSYEQYF. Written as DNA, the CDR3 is TGCGGCGTTGAAACAGGGCGGTCCTACGAGCAGTACTTC.

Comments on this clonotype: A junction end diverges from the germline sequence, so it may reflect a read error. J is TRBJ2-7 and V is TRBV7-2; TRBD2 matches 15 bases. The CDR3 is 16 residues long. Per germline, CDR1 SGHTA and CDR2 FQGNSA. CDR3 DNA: TGTGCCGGCAGTAACGGACTAGCGGGAGGGTCCTACGAGCAGTACTTC. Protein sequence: CAGSNGLAGGSYEQYF.